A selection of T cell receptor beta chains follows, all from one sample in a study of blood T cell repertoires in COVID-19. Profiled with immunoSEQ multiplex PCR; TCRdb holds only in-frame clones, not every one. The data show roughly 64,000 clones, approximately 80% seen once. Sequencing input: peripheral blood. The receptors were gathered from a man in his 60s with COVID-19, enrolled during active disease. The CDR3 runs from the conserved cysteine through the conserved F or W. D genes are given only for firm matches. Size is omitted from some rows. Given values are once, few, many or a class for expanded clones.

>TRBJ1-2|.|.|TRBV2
CASSPILSSAGSYTF
TGTGCCAGCAGCCCTATTTTATCCTCGGCGGGTAGCTACACCTTC
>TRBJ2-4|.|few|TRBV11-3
CASSLVGESLAKNIQYF
TGTGCCAGCAGCTTAGTTGGGGAGAGTCTAGCCAAAAACATTCAGTACTTC
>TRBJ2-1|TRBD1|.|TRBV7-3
CASSPRDSPYNEQFF
TGTGCCAGCAGCCCCCGGGACAGCCCGTACAATGAGCAGTTCTTC
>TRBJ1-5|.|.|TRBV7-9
CASSTQGNQPQHF
TGTGCCAGCAGCACCCAGGGAAATCAGCCCCAGCATTTT
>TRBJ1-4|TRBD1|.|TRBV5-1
CASSTRGNEKLFF
TGCGCCAGCAGCACCAGGGGGAATGAAAAACTGTTTTTT
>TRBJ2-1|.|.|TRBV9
CASSVGLSSYNEQFF
TGTGCCAGCAGCGTAGGGTTGAGCTCCTACAATGAGCAGTTCTTC
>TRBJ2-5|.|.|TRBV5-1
CASSLGGMGETQYF
TGCGCCAGCAGCTTGGGCGGGATGGGAGAGACCCAGTACTTC
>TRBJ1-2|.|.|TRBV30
CAWSVSGNYGYTF
TGTGCCTGGAGTGTCTCAGGGAACTATGGCTACACCTTC
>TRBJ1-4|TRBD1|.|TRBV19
CASSQTTGGNEKLFF
TGTGCCAGTAGCCAAACGACAGGGGGTAATGAAAAACTGTTTTTT
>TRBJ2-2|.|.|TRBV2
CASSTGLNTGELFF
TGTGCCAGCAGTACGGGACTCAACACCGGGGAGCTGTTTTTT
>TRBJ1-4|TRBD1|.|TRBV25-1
CASSDAQGVGEKLFF
TGTGCCAGCAGTGATGCCCAGGGGGTCGGGGAAAAACTGTTTTTT
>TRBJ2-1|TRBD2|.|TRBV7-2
CASSSLAGAPNEQFF
TGTGCCAGCAGCTCCCTAGCGGGAGCCCCGAATGAGCAGTTCTTC
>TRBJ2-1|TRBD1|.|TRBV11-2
CASSPRTGENNEQFF
TGTGCCAGCAGCCCCAGGACAGGGGAGAACAATGAGCAGTTCTTC
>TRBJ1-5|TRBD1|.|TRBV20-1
CSASIQGAGQPQHF
TGCAGTGCTAGTATACAGGGGGCCGGGCAGCCCCAGCATTTT
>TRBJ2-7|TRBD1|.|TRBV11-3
CASSWGGQGPYEQYF
TGTGCCAGCAGCTGGGGGGGACAGGGGCCATACGAGCAGTACTTC
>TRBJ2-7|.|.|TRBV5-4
CASSLAGVGAYEQYF
TGTGCCAGCAGCTTGGCAGGGGTAGGGGCCTACGAGCAGTACTTC
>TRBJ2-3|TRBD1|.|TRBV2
CASNRDRATDTQYF
TGTGCCAGCAACCGGGACAGGGCGACGGATACGCAGTATTTT